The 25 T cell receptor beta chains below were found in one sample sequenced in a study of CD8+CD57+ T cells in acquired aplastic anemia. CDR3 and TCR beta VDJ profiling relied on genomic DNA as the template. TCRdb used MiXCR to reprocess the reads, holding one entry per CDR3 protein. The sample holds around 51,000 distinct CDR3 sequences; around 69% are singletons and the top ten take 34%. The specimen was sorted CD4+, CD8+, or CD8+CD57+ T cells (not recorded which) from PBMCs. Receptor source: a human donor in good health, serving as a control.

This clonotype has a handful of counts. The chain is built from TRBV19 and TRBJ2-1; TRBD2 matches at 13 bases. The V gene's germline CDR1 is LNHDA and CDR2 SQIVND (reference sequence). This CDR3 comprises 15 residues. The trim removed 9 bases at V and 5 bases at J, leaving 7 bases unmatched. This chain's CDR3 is CASGGLAGPNNEQFF. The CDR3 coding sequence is TGTGCCAGCGGGGGACTAGCGGGGCCCAACAATGAGCAGTTCTTC.

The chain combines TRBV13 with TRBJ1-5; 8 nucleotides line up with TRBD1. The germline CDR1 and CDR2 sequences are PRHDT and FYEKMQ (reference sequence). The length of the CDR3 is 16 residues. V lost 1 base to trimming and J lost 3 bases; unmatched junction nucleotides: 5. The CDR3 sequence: CASSLADRVANQPQHF. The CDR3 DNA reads TGTGCCAGCAGCTTAGCGGACAGGGTTGCCAATCAGCCCCAGCATTTT.

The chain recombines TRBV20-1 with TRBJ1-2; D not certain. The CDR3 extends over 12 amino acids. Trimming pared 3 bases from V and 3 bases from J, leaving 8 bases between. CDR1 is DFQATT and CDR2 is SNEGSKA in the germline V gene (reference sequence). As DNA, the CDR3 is TGCAGTGCTAGGTTGGAGGACTATGGCTACACCTTC. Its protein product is CSARLEDYGYTF.

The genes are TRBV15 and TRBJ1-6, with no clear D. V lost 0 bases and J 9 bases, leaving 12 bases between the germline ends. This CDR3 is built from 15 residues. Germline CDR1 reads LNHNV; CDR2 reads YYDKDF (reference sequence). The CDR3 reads CATSRDTGLTSPLHF. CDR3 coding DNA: TGTGCCACCAGCAGAGATACTGGGTTGACTTCACCCCTCCACTTT.

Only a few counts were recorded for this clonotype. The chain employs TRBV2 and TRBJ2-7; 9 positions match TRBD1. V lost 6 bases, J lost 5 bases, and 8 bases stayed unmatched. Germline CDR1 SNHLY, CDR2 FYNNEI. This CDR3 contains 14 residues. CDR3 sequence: CASRAPTGGDEQYF. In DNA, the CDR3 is TGTGCCAGCAGGGCTCCGACAGGGGGGGACGAGCAGTACTTC.

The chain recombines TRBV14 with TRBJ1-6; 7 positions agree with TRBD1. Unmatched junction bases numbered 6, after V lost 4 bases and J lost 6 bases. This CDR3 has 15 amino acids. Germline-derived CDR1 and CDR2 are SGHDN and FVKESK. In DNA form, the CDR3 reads TGTGCCAGCAGCCGATACGGACAGGTTAATTCACCCCTCCACTTT. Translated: CASSRYGQVNSPLHF.

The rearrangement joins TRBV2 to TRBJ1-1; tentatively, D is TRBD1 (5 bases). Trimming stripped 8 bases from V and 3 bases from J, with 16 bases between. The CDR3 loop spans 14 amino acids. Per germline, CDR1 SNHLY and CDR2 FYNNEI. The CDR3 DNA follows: TGTGCCAGCTTATTTGGTCAGGGACACACTGAAGCTTTCTTT. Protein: CASLFGQGHTEAFF.

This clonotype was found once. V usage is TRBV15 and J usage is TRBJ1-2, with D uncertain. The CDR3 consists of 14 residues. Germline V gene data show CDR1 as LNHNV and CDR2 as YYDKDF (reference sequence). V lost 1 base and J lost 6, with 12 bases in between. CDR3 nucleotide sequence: TGTGCCACCAGCAGAGCCAAGACGCGGGATGGCTACACCTTC. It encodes CATSRAKTRDGYTF.

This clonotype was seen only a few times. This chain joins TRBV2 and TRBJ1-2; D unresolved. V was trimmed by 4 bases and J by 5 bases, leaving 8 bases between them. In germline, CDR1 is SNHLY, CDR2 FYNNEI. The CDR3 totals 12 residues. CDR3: CASSGDVYGYTF. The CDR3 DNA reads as TGTGCCAGCAGTGGGGATGTGTATGGCTACACCTTC.

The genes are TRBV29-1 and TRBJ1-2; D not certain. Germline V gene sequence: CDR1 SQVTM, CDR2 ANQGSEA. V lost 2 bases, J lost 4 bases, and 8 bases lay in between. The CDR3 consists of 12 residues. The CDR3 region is CSVETDGYGYTF. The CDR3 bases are TGCAGCGTTGAAACAGACGGCTATGGCTACACCTTC.

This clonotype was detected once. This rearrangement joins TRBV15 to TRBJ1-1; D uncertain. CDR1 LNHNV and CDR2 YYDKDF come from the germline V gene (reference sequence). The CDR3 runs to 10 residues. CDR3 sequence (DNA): TGTACCATCAGAAACACTGAAGCTTTCTTT. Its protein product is CTIRNTEAFF.

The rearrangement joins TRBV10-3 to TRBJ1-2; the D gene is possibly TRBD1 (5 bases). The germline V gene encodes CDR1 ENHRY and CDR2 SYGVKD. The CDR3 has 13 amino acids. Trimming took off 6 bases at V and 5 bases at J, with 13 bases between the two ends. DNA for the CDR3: TGTGCCATCAGCCCGAGTCAGGGTTATGGCTACACCTTC. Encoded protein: CAISPSQGYGYTF.

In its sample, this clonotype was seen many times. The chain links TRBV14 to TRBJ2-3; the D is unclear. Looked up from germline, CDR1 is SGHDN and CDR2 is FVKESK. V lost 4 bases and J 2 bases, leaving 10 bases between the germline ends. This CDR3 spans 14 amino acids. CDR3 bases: TGTGCCAGCAGCCTCTACCGTAACACAGATACGCAGTATTTT. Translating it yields CASSLYRNTDTQYF.

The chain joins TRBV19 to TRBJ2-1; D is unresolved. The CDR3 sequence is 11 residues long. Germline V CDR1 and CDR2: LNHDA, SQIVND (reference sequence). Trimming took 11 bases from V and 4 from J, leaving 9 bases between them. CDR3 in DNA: TGTGCCGTGGTAGGATACAATGAGCAGTTCTTC. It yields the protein CAVVGYNEQFF.

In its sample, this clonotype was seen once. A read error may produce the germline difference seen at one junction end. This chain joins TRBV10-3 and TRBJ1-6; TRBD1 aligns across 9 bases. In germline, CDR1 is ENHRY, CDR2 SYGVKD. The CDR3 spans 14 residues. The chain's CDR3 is CVISRTGENSPLHF. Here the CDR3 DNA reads TGTGTCATCAGTCGGACAGGGGAGAATTCACCCCTCCACTTT.

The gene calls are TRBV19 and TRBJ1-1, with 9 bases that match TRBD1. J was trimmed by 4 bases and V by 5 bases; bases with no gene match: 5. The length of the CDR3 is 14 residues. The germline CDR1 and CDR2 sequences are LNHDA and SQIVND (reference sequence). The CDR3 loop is CASSVRDRATEAFF. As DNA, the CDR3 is TGTGCCAGTAGTGTACGGGACAGGGCCACTGAAGCTTTCTTT.

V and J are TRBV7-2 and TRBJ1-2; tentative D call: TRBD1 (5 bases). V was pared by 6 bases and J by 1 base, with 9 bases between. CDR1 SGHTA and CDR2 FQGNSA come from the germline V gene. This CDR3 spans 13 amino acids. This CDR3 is CASSSTDNYGYTF. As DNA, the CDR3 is TGTGCCAGCAGTTCGACAGATAACTATGGCTACACCTTC.

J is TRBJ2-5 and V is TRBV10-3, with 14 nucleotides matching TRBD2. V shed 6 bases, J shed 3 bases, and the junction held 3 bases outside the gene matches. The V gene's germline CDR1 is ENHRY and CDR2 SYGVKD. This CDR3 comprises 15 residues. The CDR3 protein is CAIRPGLAGEETQYF. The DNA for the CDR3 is TGTGCCATCAGGCCGGGACTAGCGGGAGAAGAGACCCAGTACTTC.

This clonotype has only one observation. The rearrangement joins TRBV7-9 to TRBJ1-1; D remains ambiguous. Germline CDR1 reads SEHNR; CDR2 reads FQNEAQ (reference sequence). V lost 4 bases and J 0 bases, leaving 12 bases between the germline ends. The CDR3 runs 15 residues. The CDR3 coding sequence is TGTGCCAGCAGCTATGAACCCCCCATGAACACTGAAGCTTTCTTT. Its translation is CASSYEPPMNTEAFF.

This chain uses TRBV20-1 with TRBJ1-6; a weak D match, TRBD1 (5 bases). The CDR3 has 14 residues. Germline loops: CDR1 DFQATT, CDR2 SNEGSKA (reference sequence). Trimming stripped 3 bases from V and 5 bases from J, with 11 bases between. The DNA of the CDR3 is TGCAGTGCTAGCCGGGACGGGAATAATTCACCCCTCCACTTT. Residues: CSASRDGNNSPLHF.

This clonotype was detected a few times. CDR3 residues: CASSAVGRGDTQYF. The CDR3 bases are TGTGCCAGCAGCGCCGTGGGTAGGGGAGATACGCAGTATTTT. The chain couples TRBV7-3 to TRBJ2-3, with TRBD1 as a possible D gene (5 bases). V lost 5 bases and J lost 5, with 14 bases in between. From germline, CDR1 is SGHTA and CDR2 FQGTGA. CDR3 length: 14 amino acids.

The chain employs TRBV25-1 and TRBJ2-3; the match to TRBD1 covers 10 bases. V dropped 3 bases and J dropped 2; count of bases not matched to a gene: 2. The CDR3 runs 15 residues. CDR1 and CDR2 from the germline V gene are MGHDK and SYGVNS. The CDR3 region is CASSDDRGPTDTQYF. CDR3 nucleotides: TGTGCCAGCAGTGACGACAGGGGGCCCACAGATACGCAGTATTTT.

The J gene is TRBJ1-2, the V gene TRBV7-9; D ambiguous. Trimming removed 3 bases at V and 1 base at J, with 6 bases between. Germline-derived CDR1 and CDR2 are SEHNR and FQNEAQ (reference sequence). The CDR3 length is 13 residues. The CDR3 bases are TGTGCCAGCAGCTTCCCCAGTAACTATGGCTACACCTTC. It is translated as CASSFPSNYGYTF.

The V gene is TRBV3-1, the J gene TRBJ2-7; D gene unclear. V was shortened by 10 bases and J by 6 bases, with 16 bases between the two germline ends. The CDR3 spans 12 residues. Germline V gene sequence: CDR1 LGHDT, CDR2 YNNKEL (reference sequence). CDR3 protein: CATHGTLAEQYV. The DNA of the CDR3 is TGTGCCACCCATGGTACCTTAGCCGAGCAGTACGTC.

The CDR3 loop is CASSYRRGGDEQFF. The CDR3 region has the DNA TGTGCCAGCAGTTACCGGCGGGGGGGAGATGAGCAGTTCTTC. The genes are TRBV7-2 and TRBJ2-1; TRBD2 matches 9 bases. There are 14 residues in the CDR3. The V segment lost 6 bases and the J segment 8 bases; nucleotides outside the gene matches: 8. Germline CDR1 and CDR2: SGHTA and FQGNSA.